The rows below give T cell receptor beta chains drawn from one sample of a study of OX40 agonist ivuxolimab in advanced cancers. Clones were sequenced by immunoSEQ multiplex PCR, and TCRdb holds only the in-frame ones, with some missing. There are about 96,000 clones in the sample; about 90% occur only once, and 1.5% to 2% lies in the top ten. Sequenced here: CD4+ or CD8+ T cells sorted from blood, sampled in a trial of the OX40 agonist ivuxolimab. All receptors derive from an adult with an advanced solid tumor such as melanoma, head and neck, liver or kidney cancer. CDR3s include the opening cysteine and the closing phenylalanine or tryptophan. A D gene is named only where the DNA matches it firmly. Clone size is given for some rows only: seen once, a few or many times, or a class if the clone is expanded.

clone_size: .; v_call: TRBV4-2; d_call: TRBD1; j_call: TRBJ1-5; cdr3_aa: CASSPEPGQPNQPQHF; cdr3_nt: TGTGCCAGCAGCCCCGAACCGGGACAGCCTAATCAGCCCCAGCATTTT
clone_size: .; v_call: TRBV5-1; d_call: TRBD1; j_call: TRBJ2-7; cdr3_aa: CASSIDRGAGEQYF; cdr3_nt: TGCGCCAGCAGCATAGACAGGGGTGCAGGGGAGCAGTACTTC
clone_size: once; v_call: TRBV9; d_call: TRBD1; j_call: TRBJ2-5; cdr3_aa: CASSLSRDSQETQYF; cdr3_nt: TGTGCCAGCAGCCTAAGCCGGGACAGCCAAGAGACCCAGTACTTC
clone_size: .; v_call: TRBV29-1; d_call: .; j_call: TRBJ2-3; cdr3_aa: CSVGGAGLTDTQYF; cdr3_nt: TGCAGCGTGGGGGGGGCGGGACTCACAGATACGCAGTATTTT
clone_size: .; v_call: TRBV19; d_call: .; j_call: TRBJ2-3; cdr3_aa: CASSGSSAQTDTQYF; cdr3_nt: TGTGCCAGTAGTGGGTCTAGCGCCCAGACAGATACGCAGTATTTT
clone_size: .; v_call: TRBV6-4; d_call: TRBD2; j_call: TRBJ2-1; cdr3_aa: CASSGLARNEQFF; cdr3_nt: TGTGCCAGCAGTGGACTAGCGAGGAATGAGCAGTTCTTC
clone_size: once; v_call: TRBV4-3; d_call: .; j_call: TRBJ2-7; cdr3_aa: CASSQVWGLPTYEQYF; cdr3_nt: TGCGCCAGCAGCCAAGTGTGGGGACTCCCCACCTACGAGCAGTACTTC
clone_size: .; v_call: TRBV20-1; d_call: .; j_call: TRBJ2-7; cdr3_aa: CSARDYEQYF; cdr3_nt: TGCAGTGCTCGAGACTACGAGCAGTACTTC
clone_size: .; v_call: TRBV30; d_call: .; j_call: TRBJ1-4; cdr3_aa: CAWMRGGTNEKLFF; cdr3_nt: TGTGCCTGGATGAGGGGAGGGACTAATGAAAAACTGTTTTTT
clone_size: .; v_call: TRBV6-5; d_call: .; j_call: TRBJ2-5; cdr3_aa: CASSSAAAQYF; cdr3_nt: TGTGCCAGCAGTTCCGCTGCCGCCCAGTACTTC
clone_size: .; v_call: TRBV27; d_call: .; j_call: TRBJ2-7; cdr3_aa: CASSSQGGSSYEQYF; cdr3_nt: TGTGCCAGCAGTTCTCAGGGTGGGTCCTCCTACGAGCAGTACTTC
clone_size: once; v_call: TRBV6-5; d_call: .; j_call: TRBJ1-1; cdr3_aa: CASSPYMNTEAFF; cdr3_nt: TGTGCCAGCAGCCCGTATATGAACACTGAAGCTTTCTTT
clone_size: .; v_call: TRBV6-1; d_call: .; j_call: TRBJ1-5; cdr3_aa: CASSEKWPQHF; cdr3_nt: TGTGCCAGCAGTGAAAAGTGGCCCCAGCATTTT
clone_size: .; v_call: TRBV4-2; d_call: .; j_call: TRBJ2-5; cdr3_aa: CASSPRGGALQLPQYF; cdr3_nt: TGTGCCAGCAGCCCCCGAGGTGGGGCGCTTCAGTTGCCCCAGTACTTC
clone_size: .; v_call: TRBV6-6; d_call: .; j_call: TRBJ2-7; cdr3_aa: CASSYSEGYEQYF; cdr3_nt: TGTGCCAGCAGTTACTCGGAGGGCTACGAGCAGTACTTC
clone_size: .; v_call: TRBV4-3; d_call: TRBD1; j_call: TRBJ2-7; cdr3_aa: CASSHTTGSVYEQYF; cdr3_nt: TGCGCCAGCAGCCACACGACAGGGTCTGTCTACGAGCAGTACTTC
clone_size: .; v_call: TRBV5-1; d_call: TRBD1; j_call: TRBJ1-2; cdr3_aa: CASSRQGSYGYTF; cdr3_nt: TGCGCCAGCAGCCGACAGGGCTCTTATGGCTACACCTTC
clone_size: .; v_call: TRBV4-3; d_call: TRBD2; j_call: TRBJ2-1; cdr3_aa: CASSQSGTPYNEQFF; cdr3_nt: TGCGCCAGCAGCCAGAGCGGGACCCCCTACAATGAGCAGTTCTTC
clone_size: .; v_call: TRBV4-2; d_call: .; j_call: TRBJ1-4; cdr3_aa: CASSQAGLSNEKLFF; cdr3_nt: TGTGCCAGCAGCCAGGCCGGGCTTTCAAATGAAAAACTGTTTTTT
clone_size: .; v_call: TRBV11-3; d_call: TRBD2; j_call: TRBJ2-3; cdr3_aa: CASSHGLAVTDTQYF; cdr3_nt: TGTGCCAGCAGCCATGGACTAGCGGTGACAGATACGCAGTATTTT
clone_size: once; v_call: TRBV23-1; d_call: .; j_call: TRBJ2-1; cdr3_aa: CASSPPMSGEQFF; cdr3_nt: TGCGCCAGCAGTCCCCCGATGTCGGGTGAGCAGTTCTTC
clone_size: .; v_call: TRBV19; d_call: TRBD2; j_call: TRBJ2-1; cdr3_aa: CASSIGLAGGSSYNEQFF; cdr3_nt: TGTGCCAGTAGTATAGGGCTAGCGGGAGGGAGCTCCTACAATGAGCAGTTCTTC
clone_size: .; v_call: TRBV28; d_call: TRBD2; j_call: TRBJ2-1; cdr3_aa: CASKPGLAGAVEQFF; cdr3_nt: TGTGCCAGTAAACCGGGACTAGCGGGAGCCGTTGAGCAGTTCTTC
clone_size: .; v_call: TRBV7-8; d_call: TRBD1; j_call: TRBJ2-7; cdr3_aa: CASSPRFYSGTGEGWALTGYF; cdr3_nt: TGTGCCAGCAGCCCCCGTTTTTATAGCGGGACAGGGGAAGGGTGGGCCCTAACGGGGTACTTC
clone_size: once; v_call: TRBV5-1; d_call: TRBD2; j_call: TRBJ2-3; cdr3_aa: CASSLATSISGAASTDTQYF; cdr3_nt: TGCGCCAGCAGCTTGGCGACTAGCATCAGCGGGGCCGCTAGCACAGATACGCAGTATTTT
clone_size: .; v_call: TRBV28; d_call: TRBD2; j_call: TRBJ2-7; cdr3_aa: CASSFRGRITYEQYF; cdr3_nt: TGTGCCAGCAGTTTTCGCGGGAGAATCACCTACGAGCAGTACTTC
clone_size: .; v_call: TRBV6-1; d_call: TRBD2; j_call: TRBJ2-7; cdr3_aa: CASSGSTPAGVVGGQYF; cdr3_nt: TGTGCCAGCAGTGGCTCCACTCCAGCGGGGGTCGTAGGGGGGCAGTACTTC
clone_size: .; v_call: TRBV4-3; d_call: .; j_call: TRBJ1-1; cdr3_aa: CASSQTTVRWTEAFF; cdr3_nt: TGCGCCAGCAGCCAGACCACCGTACGGTGGACTGAAGCTTTCTTT
clone_size: .; v_call: TRBV4-3; d_call: TRBD2; j_call: TRBJ2-2; cdr3_aa: CASSQDRASGVQGGELFF; cdr3_nt: TGCGCCAGCAGCCAAGATAGGGCTAGCGGGGTCCAGGGCGGGGAGCTGTTTTTT
clone_size: .; v_call: TRBV6-6; d_call: .; j_call: TRBJ1-4; cdr3_aa: CASRNWGAQNEKLFF; cdr3_nt: TGTGCCAGCCGAAATTGGGGGGCACAAAATGAAAAACTGTTTTTT
clone_size: once; v_call: TRBV6-6; d_call: .; j_call: TRBJ1-5; cdr3_aa: CASSYSITVRQPQHF; cdr3_nt: TGTGCCAGCAGTTACTCGATCACGGTTAGACAGCCCCAGCATTTT
clone_size: .; v_call: TRBV6-5; d_call: .; j_call: TRBJ1-3; cdr3_aa: CASSYERLNTIYF; cdr3_nt: TGTGCCAGCAGTTACGAACGGCTGAACACCATATATTTT
clone_size: .; v_call: TRBV10-2; d_call: .; j_call: TRBJ1-4; cdr3_aa: CASKAGMGANEKLFF; cdr3_nt: TGCGCCAGCAAGGCAGGGATGGGAGCTAATGAAAAACTGTTTTTT
clone_size: .; v_call: TRBV6-4; d_call: TRBD2; j_call: TRBJ2-6; cdr3_aa: CASSGSGGPGANVLTF; cdr3_nt: TGTGCCAGCAGCGGAAGCGGGGGGCCGGGGGCCAACGTCCTGACTTTC
clone_size: .; v_call: TRBV25-1; d_call: .; j_call: TRBJ1-3; cdr3_aa: CASSPAGSAGNTIYF; cdr3_nt: TGTGCCAGCAGTCCCGCAGGGTCTGCTGGAAACACCATATATTTT
clone_size: .; v_call: TRBV6-5; d_call: TRBD2; j_call: TRBJ2-1; cdr3_aa: CASSPTSGRADEQFF; cdr3_nt: TGTGCCAGCAGTCCAACTAGCGGGAGAGCCGATGAGCAGTTCTTC
clone_size: .; v_call: TRBV4-2; d_call: .; j_call: TRBJ2-3; cdr3_aa: CASSQLLAVSSTDTQYF; cdr3_nt: TGTGCCAGCAGCCAATTATTAGCGGTGTCTAGCACAGATACGCAGTATTTT
clone_size: .; v_call: TRBV4-3; d_call: TRBD1; j_call: TRBJ2-4; cdr3_aa: CASSQEGRGRNIQYF; cdr3_nt: TGCGCCAGCAGCCAAGAAGGCAGGGGGCGCAACATTCAGTACTTC
clone_size: .; v_call: TRBV7-8; d_call: .; j_call: TRBJ2-7; cdr3_aa: CASSLGRGGEQYF; cdr3_nt: TGTGCCAGCAGCTTAGGCAGGGGAGGCGAGCAGTACTTC
clone_size: .; v_call: TRBV11-2; d_call: .; j_call: TRBJ2-1; cdr3_aa: CASSLDWNNEQFF; cdr3_nt: TGTGCCAGCAGCTTAGATTGGAACAATGAGCAGTTCTTC
clone_size: few; v_call: TRBV19; d_call: TRBD2; j_call: TRBJ2-5; cdr3_aa: CASGPGGETQYF; cdr3_nt: TGTGCCAGCGGGCCGGGGGGAGAGACCCAGTACTTC
clone_size: .; v_call: TRBV5-6; d_call: TRBD1; j_call: TRBJ2-7; cdr3_aa: CASSLGTGGYEQYF; cdr3_nt: TGTGCCAGCAGCTTGGGGACAGGGGGGTACGAGCAGTACTTC
clone_size: once; v_call: TRBV11-3; d_call: .; j_call: TRBJ2-5; cdr3_aa: CASSSPPGPQETQYF; cdr3_nt: TGTGCCAGCAGCTCTCCCCCGGGACCTCAAGAGACCCAGTACTTC
clone_size: .; v_call: TRBV30; d_call: .; j_call: TRBJ1-5; cdr3_aa: CAWSPDGNQPQHF; cdr3_nt: TGTGCCTGGAGCCCCGATGGGAATCAGCCCCAGCATTTT
clone_size: .; v_call: TRBV5-6; d_call: .; j_call: TRBJ2-1; cdr3_aa: CASSFVWDTYNEQFF; cdr3_nt: TGTGCCAGCAGTTTTGTGTGGGACACCTACAATGAGCAGTTCTTC
clone_size: .; v_call: TRBV28; d_call: .; j_call: TRBJ2-3; cdr3_aa: CASSRVRYPNTQYF; cdr3_nt: TGTGCCAGCAGTAGGGTCCGGTATCCCAATACGCAGTATTTT
clone_size: .; v_call: TRBV6-1; d_call: .; j_call: TRBJ1-1; cdr3_aa: CASKTLSGPTTEAFF; cdr3_nt: TGTGCCAGCAAAACGTTAAGTGGGCCTACGACTGAAGCTTTCTTT
clone_size: once; v_call: TRBV6-5; d_call: TRBD2; j_call: TRBJ2-7; cdr3_aa: CASSYSPSGSYEQYF; cdr3_nt: TGTGCCAGCAGTTACTCCCCTAGCGGGTCCTACGAGCAGTACTTC
clone_size: few; v_call: TRBV30; d_call: .; j_call: TRBJ1-2; cdr3_aa: CAWTRLGGYTF; cdr3_nt: TGTGCCTGGACCCGACTCGGGGGCTACACCTTC
clone_size: .; v_call: TRBV27; d_call: .; j_call: TRBJ1-3; cdr3_aa: CASSLRGLGNTIYF; cdr3_nt: TGTGCCAGCAGTTTACGGGGGCTCGGAAACACCATATATTTT
clone_size: once; v_call: TRBV2; d_call: .; j_call: TRBJ2-1; cdr3_aa: CASSEARGREQFF; cdr3_nt: TGTGCCAGCAGTGAAGCGCGGGGGCGCGAGCAGTTCTTC